This paragraph reports one TCR beta chain. Its antigen is as yet unknown. One end of the junction does not line up with germline, which may come from a read error. This sample is part of a study of T cell repertoires in cytomegalovirus infection. Study details: Public TCR beta signatures were indicative of both CMV infection and a matching HLA type.

Overall study findings and caveats: Dominating the ex vivo response were TCR beta clonotypes that were CMV-specific and HLA-C-restricted. Carriers of CMV and the relevant HLA type were discriminated by public TCR beta frequency.

TCRdb re-called the reads with MiXCR, one entry per CDR3 protein. The sample holds roughly 230,000 distinct CDR3 sequences, roughly an eighth seen once. Germline V gene data show CDR1 as LNHDA and CDR2 as SQIVND (reference sequence). The CDR3 is 14 residues long. The V and J genes are TRBV19 and TRBJ2-5; 9 nucleotides line up with TRBD2. This sequence originates from a human donor in good health (CMV status not recorded). Some clones in this sample may be carry-over from other donors' samples. Sequencing was performed on PBMCs. The CDR3 spells CARSSTAGGETQYF. The CDR3 nucleotides are TGTGCCCGTAGTTCCACGGCGGGAGGGGAGACCCAGTACTTC.